Described below is a single T cell receptor (beta chain) sequence and its context. Its antigen is as yet unknown. This specimen includes other DNA sequences encoding the same CDR3. This entry is derived from a study of memory CD4+ T cells and cytomegalovirus serostatus. Study conclusions and caveats: Repertoires predicted CMV serostatus with median bootstrapped AUC of roughly 0.96. Suggested: most of the CMV-linked TCR signature lies in CD4+ memory cells.

Original data processing: Out-of-frame sequences were removed, leaving about 2.2 million distinct TCRbeta sequences. The method was immunoSEQ multiplex PCR; TCRdb's version includes in-frame clones alone and lacks a portion of them. Clone size and the V and J calls come from that table; the DNA yielded D and trimming. Of approximately 50,000 clones in the sample, around 79% were seen once. The sort gate was single viable CD3+CD4+CD8-CD45RO+ cells for memory CD4+ T cells. CMV serostatus came from serum IgG against pp150, pp28, p38, p52. The germline V and J ends were trimmed by 3 bases and 5 bases, with 4 bases remaining between them. The CDR3 contains 12 residues. CDR1 is KGHSH, CDR2 LQKENI, per germline.

The chain combines TRBV18 with TRBJ2-2; D is unresolved. The sequence came from an adult in good health and CMV-seropositive. The specimen sequenced was memory CD4+ T cells from blood. The CDR3 spells CASSPGTGELFF. Written as DNA, the CDR3 is TGTGCCAGCTCACCTGGTACCGGGGAGCTGTTTTTT.